Listed below are T cell receptor beta chains from one sample, sequenced in a study of T cells after yellow fever vaccination. TCRdb re-called the 5' RACE reads through MiXCR, storing one row per CDR3 protein. The data show 250,000 to 400,000 distinct CDR3 sequences, about 4% seen once. Material: PBMCs, obtained 5 days after the yellow fever booster vaccination. The receptors were gathered from a young man who received the YFV17D yellow fever vaccine. CDR3s include the opening cysteine and the closing phenylalanine or tryptophan. D genes are given only for firm matches. Only some rows state a clone size, as once, few, many or a class for expanded clones.

TRBV14,TRBJ1-4,few,.,CASSQADEKLFF,TGTGCCAGCAGCCAAGCGGATGAAAAACTGTTTTTT
TRBV20-1,TRBJ1-5,many,TRBD1,CSAQDRGIFSNQPQHF,TGCAGTGCTCAAGACAGGGGGATTTTTAGCAATCAGCCCCAGCATTTT
TRBV5-1,TRBJ2-1,.,.,CASSGQQGYNEQFF,TGCGCCAGCAGCGGTCAACAGGGCTACAATGAGCAGTTCTTC
TRBV7-2,TRBJ2-7,few,.,CASSPGAGDEQYF,TGTGCCAGCAGCCCCGGGGCCGGTGACGAGCAGTACTTC
TRBV7-8,TRBJ2-1,few,TRBD2,CASSSAGGANEQFF,TGTGCCAGCAGCTCCGCGGGGGGGGCTAATGAGCAGTTCTTC
TRBV2,TRBJ2-1,few,TRBD2,CASPRGTTGYEQFF,TGTGCCAGCCCGCGGGGGACTACCGGGTATGAGCAGTTCTTC
TRBV28,TRBJ1-2,.,.,CASRPGTDYGYTF,TGTGCCAGCAGGCCAGGGACGGACTATGGCTACACCTTC
TRBV6-2/TRBV6-3,TRBJ2-7,.,.,CASGMGYEQYF,TGTGCCAGCGGGATGGGCTACGAGCAGTACTTC
TRBV30,TRBJ1-5,.,.,CAWSLRENQPQHF,TGTGCCTGGAGTCTGAGGGAGAATCAGCCCCAGCATTTT
TRBV20-1,TRBJ2-7,few,TRBD1,CSAEGTGGHYF,TGCAGTGCGGAGGGGACAGGGGGACATTACTTC
TRBV27,TRBJ2-7,many,.,CASSPFTGTYEQYF,TGTGCCAGCAGTCCATTTACAGGGACCTACGAGCAGTACTTC
TRBV2,TRBJ1-6,.,.,CASGLETAGGSPLHF,TGTGCCAGCGGCCTGGAGACAGCAGGAGGCTCACCCCTCCACTTT
TRBV4-3,TRBJ2-1,many,TRBD2,CASSQEGLSGGVSSYNEQFF,TGCGCCAGCAGCCAAGAGGGGCTTAGCGGGGGGGTTAGCTCCTACAATGAGCAGTTCTTC
TRBV20-1,TRBJ2-5,many,TRBD1,CSASTGTGASETQYF,TGCAGTGCAAGCACCGGGACAGGGGCTTCGGAGACCCAGTACTTC
TRBV18,TRBJ1-5,many,.,CASSPPNGPQHF,TGTGCCAGCTCACCACCCAACGGGCCCCAGCATTTT
TRBV4-3,TRBJ2-3,few,.,CASSQLGSTDTQYF,TGCGCCAGCAGCCAATTAGGGAGCACAGATACGCAGTATTTT
TRBV7-2,TRBJ2-5,.,TRBD2,CASSSTGLAVQETQYF,TGTGCCAGCAGCTCAACGGGACTAGCAGTCCAAGAGACCCAGTACTTC
TRBV5-4,TRBJ2-2,.,TRBD1,CASSREMRTGGPGELFF,TGTGCCAGCAGCCGAGAAATGCGGACAGGGGGCCCCGGGGAGCTGTTTTTT
TRBV6-2/TRBV6-3,TRBJ1-1,.,.,CASKYPDPKAFF,TGTGCCAGCAAATACCCGGACCCTAAGGCTTTCTTT
TRBV12-3/TRBV12-4,TRBJ1-2,.,.,CASSLMAGGWYYGYTF,TGTGCCAGCAGTTTGATGGCGGGCGGATGGTACTATGGCTACACCTTC
TRBV7-9,TRBJ1-1,many,.,CASSFEGFMNTEAFF,TGTGCCAGCAGCTTCGAGGGGTTCATGAACACTGAAGCTTTCTTT